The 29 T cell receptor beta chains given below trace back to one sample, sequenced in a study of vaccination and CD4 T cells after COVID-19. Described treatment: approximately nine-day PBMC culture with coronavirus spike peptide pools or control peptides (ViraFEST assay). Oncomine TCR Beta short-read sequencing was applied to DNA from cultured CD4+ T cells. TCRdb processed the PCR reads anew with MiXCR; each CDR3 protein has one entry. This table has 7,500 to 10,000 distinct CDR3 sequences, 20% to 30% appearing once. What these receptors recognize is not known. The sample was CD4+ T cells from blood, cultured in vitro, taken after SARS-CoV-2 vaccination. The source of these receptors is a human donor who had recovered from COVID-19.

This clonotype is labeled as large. The CDR3 DNA reads TGTGCCAGCAGACCCTGGATGACGAACTACAATGAGCAGTTCTTC. Protein product: CASRPWMTNYNEQFF. The chain joins TRBV6-1 to TRBJ2-1; the D is unclear. V was clipped by 6 bases and J by 3 bases, with 15 bases between them. This CDR3 is 15 amino acids long. The V gene's germline CDR1 is MNHNS and CDR2 SASEGT.

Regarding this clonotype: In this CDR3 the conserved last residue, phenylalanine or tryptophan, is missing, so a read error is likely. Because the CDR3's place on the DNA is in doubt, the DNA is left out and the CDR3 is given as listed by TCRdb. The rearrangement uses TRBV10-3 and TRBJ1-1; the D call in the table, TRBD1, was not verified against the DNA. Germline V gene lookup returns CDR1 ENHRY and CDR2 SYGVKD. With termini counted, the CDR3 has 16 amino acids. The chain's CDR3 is CAISESGGHRVSDTLA.

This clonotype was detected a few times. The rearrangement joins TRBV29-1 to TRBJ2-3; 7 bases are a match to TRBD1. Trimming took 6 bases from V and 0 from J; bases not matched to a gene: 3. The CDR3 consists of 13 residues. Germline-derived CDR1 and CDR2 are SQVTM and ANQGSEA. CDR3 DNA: TGCAGCGTCCCGACAGGGAGCACAGATACGCAGTATTTT. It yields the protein CSVPTGSTDTQYF.

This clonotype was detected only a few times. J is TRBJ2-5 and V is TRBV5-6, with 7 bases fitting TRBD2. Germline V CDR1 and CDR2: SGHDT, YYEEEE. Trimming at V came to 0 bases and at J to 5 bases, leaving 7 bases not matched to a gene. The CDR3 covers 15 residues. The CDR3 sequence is CASSLGTRVKETQYF. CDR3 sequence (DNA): TGTGCCAGCAGCTTGGGGACTAGGGTTAAGGAGACCCAGTACTTC.

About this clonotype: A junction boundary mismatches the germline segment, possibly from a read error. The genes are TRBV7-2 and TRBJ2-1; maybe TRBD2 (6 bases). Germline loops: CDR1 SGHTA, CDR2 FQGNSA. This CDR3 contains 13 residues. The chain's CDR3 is CASSFVDYYEQFF. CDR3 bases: TGTGCCAGCAGCTTTGTGGACTACTATGAGCAGTTCTTC.

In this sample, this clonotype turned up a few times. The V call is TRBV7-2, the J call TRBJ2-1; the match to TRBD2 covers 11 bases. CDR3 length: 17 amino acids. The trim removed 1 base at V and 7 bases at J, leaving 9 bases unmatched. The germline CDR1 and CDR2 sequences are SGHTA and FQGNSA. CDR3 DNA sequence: TGTGCCAGCAGCTTAGTCCCGGGACTAGCGGAGGGGAATGAGCAGTTCTTC. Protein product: CASSLVPGLAEGNEQFF.

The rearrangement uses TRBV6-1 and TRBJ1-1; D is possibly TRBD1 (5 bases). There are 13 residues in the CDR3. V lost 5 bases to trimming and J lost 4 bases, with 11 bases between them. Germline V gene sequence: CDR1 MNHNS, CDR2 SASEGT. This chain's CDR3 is CASSPRVITEAFF. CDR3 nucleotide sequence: TGTGCCAGCAGTCCCAGGGTTATCACTGAAGCTTTCTTT.

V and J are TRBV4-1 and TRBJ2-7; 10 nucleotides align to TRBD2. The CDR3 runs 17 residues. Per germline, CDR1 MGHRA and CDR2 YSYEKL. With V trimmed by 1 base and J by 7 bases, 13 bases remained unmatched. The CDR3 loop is CASSQAGRASGRGEQYF. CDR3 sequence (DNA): TGCGCCAGCAGCCAAGCTGGGCGGGCTAGCGGGAGAGGTGAGCAGTACTTC.

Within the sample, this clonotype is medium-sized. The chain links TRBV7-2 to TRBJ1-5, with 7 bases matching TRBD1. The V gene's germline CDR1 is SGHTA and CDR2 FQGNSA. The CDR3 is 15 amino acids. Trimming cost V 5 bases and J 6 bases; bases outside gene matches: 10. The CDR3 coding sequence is TGTGCCAGCAGCCCCGGGACAGAACGTTCTCAGCCCCAGCATTTT. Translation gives CASSPGTERSQPQHF.

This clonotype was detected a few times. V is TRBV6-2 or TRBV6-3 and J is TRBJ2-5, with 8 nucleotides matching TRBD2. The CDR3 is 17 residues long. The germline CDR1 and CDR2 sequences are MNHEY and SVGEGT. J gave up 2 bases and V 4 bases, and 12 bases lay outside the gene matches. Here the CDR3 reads CASSSNPPLAEQETQYF. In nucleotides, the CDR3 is TGTGCCAGCAGTTCCAATCCCCCACTAGCGGAGCAAGAGACCCAGTACTTC.

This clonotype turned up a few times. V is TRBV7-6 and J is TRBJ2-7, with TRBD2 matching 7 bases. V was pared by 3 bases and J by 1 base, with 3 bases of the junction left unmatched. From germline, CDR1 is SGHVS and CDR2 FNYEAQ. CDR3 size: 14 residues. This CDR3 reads CASSFLAASYEQYF. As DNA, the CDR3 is TGTGCCAGCAGCTTCCTAGCGGCATCCTACGAGCAGTACTTC.

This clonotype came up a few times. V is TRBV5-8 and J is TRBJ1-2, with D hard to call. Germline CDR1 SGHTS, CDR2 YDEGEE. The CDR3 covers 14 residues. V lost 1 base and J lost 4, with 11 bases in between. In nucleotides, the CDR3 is TGTGCCAGCAGCTTGAGCCACGGTATCTATGGCTACACCTTC. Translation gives CASSLSHGIYGYTF.

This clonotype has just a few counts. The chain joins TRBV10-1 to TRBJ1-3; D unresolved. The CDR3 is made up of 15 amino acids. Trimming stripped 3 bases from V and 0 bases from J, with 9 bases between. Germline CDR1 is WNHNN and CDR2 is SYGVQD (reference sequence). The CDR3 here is CASSDHTDSGNTIYF. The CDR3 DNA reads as TGCGCCAGCAGTGATCACACCGACTCTGGAAACACCATATATTTT.

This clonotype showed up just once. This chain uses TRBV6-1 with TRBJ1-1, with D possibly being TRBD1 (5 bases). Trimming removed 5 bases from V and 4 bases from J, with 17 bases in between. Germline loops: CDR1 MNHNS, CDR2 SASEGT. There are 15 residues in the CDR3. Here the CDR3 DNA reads TGTGCCAGCAGTAGGCCCAGGGACGGAGGCACTGAAGCTTTCTTT. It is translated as CASSRPRDGGTEAFF.

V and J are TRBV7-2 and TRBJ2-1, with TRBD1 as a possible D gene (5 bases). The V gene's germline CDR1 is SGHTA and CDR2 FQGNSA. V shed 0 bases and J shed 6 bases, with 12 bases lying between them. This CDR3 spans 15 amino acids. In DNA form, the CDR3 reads TGTGCCAGCAGCTTAGCGCATAGGACACCCAATGAGCAGTTCTTC. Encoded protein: CASSLAHRTPNEQFF.

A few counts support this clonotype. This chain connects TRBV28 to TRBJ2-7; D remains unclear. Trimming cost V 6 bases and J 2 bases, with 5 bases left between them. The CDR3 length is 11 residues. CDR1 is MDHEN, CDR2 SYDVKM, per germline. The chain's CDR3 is CASRTTYEQYF. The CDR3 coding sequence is TGTGCCAGCAGGACAACCTACGAGCAGTACTTC. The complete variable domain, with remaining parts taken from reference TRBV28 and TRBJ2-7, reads DVKVTQSSRYLVKRTGEKVFLECVQDMDHENMFWYRQDPGLGLRLIYFSYDVKMKEKGDIPEGYSVSREKKERFSLILESASTNQTSMYLCASRTTYEQYFGPGTRLTVT.

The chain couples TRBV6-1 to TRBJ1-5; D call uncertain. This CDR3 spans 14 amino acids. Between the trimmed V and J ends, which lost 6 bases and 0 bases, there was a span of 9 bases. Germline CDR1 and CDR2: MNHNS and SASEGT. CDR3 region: CASRGGSSNQPQHF. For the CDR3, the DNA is TGTGCCAGCAGAGGAGGAAGTAGCAATCAGCCCCAGCATTTT.

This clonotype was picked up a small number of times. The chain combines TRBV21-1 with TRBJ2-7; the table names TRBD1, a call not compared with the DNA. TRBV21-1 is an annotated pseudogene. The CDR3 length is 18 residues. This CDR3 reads CASSKAPTWRQGSYEQYF. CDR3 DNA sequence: TGTGCCAGCAGCAAAGCGCCCACGTGGAGACAGGGGTCCTACGAGCAGTACTTC.

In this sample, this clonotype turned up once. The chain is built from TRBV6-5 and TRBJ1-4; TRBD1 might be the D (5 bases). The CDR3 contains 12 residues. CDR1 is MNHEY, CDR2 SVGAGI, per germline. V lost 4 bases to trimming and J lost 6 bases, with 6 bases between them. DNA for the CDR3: TGTGCCAGCAGTTCCAGGGATGAAAAACTGTTTTTT. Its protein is CASSSRDEKLFF.

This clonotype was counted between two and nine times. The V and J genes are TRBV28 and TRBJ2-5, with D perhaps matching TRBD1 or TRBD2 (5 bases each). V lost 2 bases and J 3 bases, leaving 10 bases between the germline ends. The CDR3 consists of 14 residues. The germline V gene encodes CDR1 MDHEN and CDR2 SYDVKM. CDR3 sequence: CASSLGGREETQYF. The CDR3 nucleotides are TGTGCCAGCAGTTTAGGGGGTCGAGAAGAGACCCAGTACTTC.

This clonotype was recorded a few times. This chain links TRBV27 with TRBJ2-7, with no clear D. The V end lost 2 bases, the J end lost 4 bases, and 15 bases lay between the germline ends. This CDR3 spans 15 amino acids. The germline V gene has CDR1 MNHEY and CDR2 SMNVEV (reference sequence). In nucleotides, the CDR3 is TGTGCCAGCAGTTTAGCCGTAGGAACAGAGTACGAGCAGTACTTC. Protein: CASSLAVGTEYEQYF.

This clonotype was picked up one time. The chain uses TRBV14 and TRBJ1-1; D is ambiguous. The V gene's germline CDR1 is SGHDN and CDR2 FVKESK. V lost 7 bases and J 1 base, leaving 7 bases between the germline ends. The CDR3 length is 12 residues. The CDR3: CASTNTNTEAFF. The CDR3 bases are TGTGCCAGCACCAATACGAACACTGAAGCTTTCTTT.

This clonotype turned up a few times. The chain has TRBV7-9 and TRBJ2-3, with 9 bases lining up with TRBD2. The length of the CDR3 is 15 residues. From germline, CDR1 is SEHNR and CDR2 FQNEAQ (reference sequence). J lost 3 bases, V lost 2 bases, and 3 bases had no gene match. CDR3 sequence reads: CASSLHAGGTDTQYF. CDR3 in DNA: TGTGCCAGCAGCTTACATGCGGGAGGGACAGATACGCAGTATTTT. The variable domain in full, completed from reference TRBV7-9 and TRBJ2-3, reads DTGVSQNPRHKITKRGQNVTFRCDPISEHNRLYWYRQTLGQGPEFLTYFQNEAQLEKSRLLSDRFSAERPKGSFSTLEIQRTEQGDSAMYLCASSLHAGGTDTQYFGPGTRLTVL.

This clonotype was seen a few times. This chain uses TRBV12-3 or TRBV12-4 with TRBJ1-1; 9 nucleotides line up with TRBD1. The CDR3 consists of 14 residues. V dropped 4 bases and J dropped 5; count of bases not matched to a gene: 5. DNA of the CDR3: TGTGCCAGCAGTTCCAACAGGGGGCGGACTGAAGCTTTCTTT. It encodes CASSSNRGRTEAFF.

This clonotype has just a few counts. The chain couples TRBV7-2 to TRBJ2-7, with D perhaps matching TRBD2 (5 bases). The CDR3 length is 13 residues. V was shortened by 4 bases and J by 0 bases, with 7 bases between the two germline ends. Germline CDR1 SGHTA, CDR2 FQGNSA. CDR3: CASSWAGSYEQYF. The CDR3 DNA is TGTGCCAGCAGCTGGGCGGGCTCCTACGAGCAGTACTTC. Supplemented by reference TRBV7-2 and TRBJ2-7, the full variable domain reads GAGVSQSPSNKVTEKGKDVELRCDPISGHTALYWYRQSLGQGLEFLIYFQGNSAPDKSGLPSDRFSAERTGGSVSTLTIQRTQQEDSAVYLCASSWAGSYEQYFGPGTRLTVT.

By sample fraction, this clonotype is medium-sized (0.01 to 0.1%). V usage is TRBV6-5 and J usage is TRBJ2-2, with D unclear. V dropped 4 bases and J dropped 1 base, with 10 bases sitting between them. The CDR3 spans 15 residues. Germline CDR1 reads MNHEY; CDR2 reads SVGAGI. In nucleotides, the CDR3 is TGTGCCAGCAGTTCCCTGGGCCTGAACACCGGGGAGCTGTTTTTT. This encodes CASSSLGLNTGELFF.

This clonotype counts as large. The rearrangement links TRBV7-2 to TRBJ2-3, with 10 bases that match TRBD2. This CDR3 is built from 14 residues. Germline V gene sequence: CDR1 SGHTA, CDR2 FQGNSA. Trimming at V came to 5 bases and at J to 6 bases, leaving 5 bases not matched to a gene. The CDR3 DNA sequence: TGTGCCAGCAGCCAGAGCGGGAGGGTGGATACGCAGTATTTT. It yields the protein CASSQSGRVDTQYF. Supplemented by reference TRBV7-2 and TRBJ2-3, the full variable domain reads GAGVSQSPSNKVTEKGKDVELRCDPISGHTALYWYRQSLGQGLEFLIYFQGNSAPDKSGLPSDRFSAERTGGSVSTLTIQRTQQEDSAVYLCASSQSGRVDTQYFGPGTRLTVL.

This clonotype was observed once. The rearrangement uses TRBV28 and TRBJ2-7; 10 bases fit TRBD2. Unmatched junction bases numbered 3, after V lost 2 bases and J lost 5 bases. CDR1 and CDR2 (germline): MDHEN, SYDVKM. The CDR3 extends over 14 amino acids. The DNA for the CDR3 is TGTGCCAGCAGTTTAATAGCGGGAGGAAACGAGCAGTACTTC. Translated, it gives CASSLIAGGNEQYF.

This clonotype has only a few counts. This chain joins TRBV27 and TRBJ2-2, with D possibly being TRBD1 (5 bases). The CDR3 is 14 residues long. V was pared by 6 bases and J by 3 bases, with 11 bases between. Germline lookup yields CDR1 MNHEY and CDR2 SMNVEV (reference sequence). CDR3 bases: TGTGCCAGCAGGGACCGACAGTACACCGGGGAGCTGTTTTTT. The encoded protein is CASRDRQYTGELFF.